Below, 9 T cell receptor beta chains from the same sample are listed, as sequenced in a study of human T cells and chemical hapten exposure. TCRdb recomputed calls from the RACE reads with MiXCR, one row per CDR3 protein. Of some 81,000 distinct CDR3 sequences in the sample, around 7% were seen once. Documented time point: patch test 1, 2 weeks after DPC sensitization. As to treatment: therapeutic diphenylcyclopropenone sensitization with weekly scalp DPC. Sequencing used whole blood, obtained in connection with sensitization to the hapten diphenylcyclopropenone (DPC). The receptors shown here come from a woman aged 30 to 39 with alopecia areata. Some clones in this sample may be carry-over from other donors' samples.

This clonotype was detected ten times or more. This rearrangement joins TRBV6-5 to TRBJ2-7, with D perhaps matching TRBD1 (5 bases). Per germline, CDR1 MNHEY and CDR2 SVGAGI. The length of the CDR3 is 14 residues. V lost 6 bases to trimming and J lost 1 base, with 13 bases between them. The CDR3 reads CASSPSKGSYEQYF. DNA of the CDR3: TGTGCCAGCAGCCCCAGTAAGGGGTCCTACGAGCAGTACTTC.

This clonotype came up a few times. This chain links TRBV3-1 with TRBJ2-5, with TRBD1 identical over 7 bases. V was pared by 3 bases and J by 3 bases, with 4 bases of the junction left unmatched. The CDR3 sequence is 14 residues long. Germline CDR1 is LGHDT and CDR2 is YNNKEL (reference sequence). CDR3 region: CASSQRDRKETQYF. CDR3 sequence (DNA): TGTGCCAGCAGCCAGAGGGACAGAAAAGAGACCCAGTACTTC.

There are many counts of this clonotype. V is TRBV12-3 or TRBV12-4 and J is TRBJ2-5; TRBD2 matches 11 bases. This CDR3 spans 18 amino acids. Losses at the gene ends were 9 bases for V and 7 bases for J; bases not matched to a gene: 22. Here the CDR3 reads CASLRGVTTSGEDWTQYF. Written as DNA, the CDR3 is TGTGCCAGTCTTAGAGGGGTAACGACTAGCGGGGAAGATTGGACCCAGTACTTC.

The table lists this clonotype with many counts. This chain uses TRBV29-1 with TRBJ2-1; 13 bases match TRBD2. The germline CDR1 and CDR2 sequences are SQVTM and ANQGSEA. V lost 1 base to trimming and J lost 0 bases; unmatched junction nucleotides: 6. The CDR3 loop spans 18 amino acids. In DNA form, the CDR3 reads TGCAGCGTTGAAGGACTAGCGGGGGGCGAGAGCTCCTACAATGAGCAGTTCTTC. Its translation: CSVEGLAGGESSYNEQFF.

This clonotype has a count of ten or more. This sequence joins TRBV7-6 and TRBJ2-7; D unclear. The V gene lost 1 base and the J gene lost 3 bases, with 7 bases spanning the gap. Germline V gives CDR1 SGHVS, CDR2 FNYEAQ. CDR3 length: 13 residues. In DNA, the CDR3 is TGTGCCAGCAGCTTAGGGGATTACTACGAGCAGTACTTC. It yields the protein CASSLGDYYEQYF.

This chain connects TRBV20-1 to TRBJ2-7; 9 positions agree with TRBD1. The CDR3 extends over 13 amino acids. The V segment lost 4 bases and the J segment 4 bases; nucleotides outside the gene matches: 5. Per germline, CDR1 DFQATT and CDR2 SNEGSKA (reference sequence). The CDR3 sequence is CSATGQGSYEQYF. The DNA for the CDR3 is TGCAGTGCTACGGGACAGGGATCATACGAGCAGTACTTC.

This rearrangement joins TRBV9 to TRBJ1-5; D ambiguous. This CDR3 has 14 amino acids. The V and J ends lost 0 bases and 1 base respectively, with 5 bases between them. CDR1 is SGDLS, CDR2 YYNGEE, per germline. CDR3 in DNA: TGTGCCAGCAGCGTAGATATGAGCAATCAGCCCCAGCATTTT. This sequence encodes CASSVDMSNQPQHF. The entire variable domain, with the rest obtained from reference TRBV9 and TRBJ1-5, is as follows: DSGVTQTPKHLITATGQRVTLRCSPRSGDLSVYWYQQSLDQGLQFLIQYYNGEERAKGNILERFSAQQFPDLHSELNLSSLELGDSALYFCASSVDMSNQPQHFGDGTRLSIL.

The table lists this clonotype with many counts. The chain carries TRBV5-1 and TRBJ1-2, with TRBD1 identical over 7 bases. Germline loops: CDR1 SGHRS, CDR2 YFSETQ. The length of the CDR3 is 16 residues. The V segment lost 4 bases and the J segment 2 bases; nucleotides outside the gene matches: 11. The CDR3 region is CASSTLDRMSNYGYTF. Here the CDR3 DNA reads TGCGCCAGCAGCACCCTGGACAGGATGTCCAACTATGGCTACACCTTC.

This clonotype was seen at least ten times. V is TRBV20-1 and J is TRBJ2-1; D tentatively fits TRBD1 or TRBD2 (5 bases each). This CDR3 has 11 amino acids. The germline V and J ends were trimmed by 3 bases and 7 bases, with 7 bases remaining between them. CDR1 and CDR2 from the germline V gene are DFQATT and SNEGSKA (reference sequence). CDR3 in amino acids: CSASWGNEQFF. The CDR3 DNA follows: TGCAGTGCTAGTTGGGGGAATGAGCAGTTCTTC.